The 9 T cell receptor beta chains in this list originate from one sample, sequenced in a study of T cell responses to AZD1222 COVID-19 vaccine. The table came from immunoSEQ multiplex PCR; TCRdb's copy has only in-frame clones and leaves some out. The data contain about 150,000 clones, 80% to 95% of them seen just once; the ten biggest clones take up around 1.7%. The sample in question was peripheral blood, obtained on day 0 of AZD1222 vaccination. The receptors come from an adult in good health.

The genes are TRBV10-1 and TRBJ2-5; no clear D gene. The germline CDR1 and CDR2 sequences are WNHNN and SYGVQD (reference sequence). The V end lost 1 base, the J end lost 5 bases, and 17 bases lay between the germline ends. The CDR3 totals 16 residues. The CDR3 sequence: CASSELRPFKVETQYF. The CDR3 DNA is TGCGCCAGCAGTGAGTTACGGCCCTTTAAGGTGGAGACCCAGTACTTC.

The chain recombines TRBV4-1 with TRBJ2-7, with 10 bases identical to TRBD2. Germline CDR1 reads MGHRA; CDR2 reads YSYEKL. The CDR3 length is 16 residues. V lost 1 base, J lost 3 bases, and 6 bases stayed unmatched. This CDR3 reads CASSQAAGLAIYEQYF. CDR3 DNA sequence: TGCGCCAGCAGCCAAGCGGCGGGACTAGCGATCTACGAGCAGTACTTC.

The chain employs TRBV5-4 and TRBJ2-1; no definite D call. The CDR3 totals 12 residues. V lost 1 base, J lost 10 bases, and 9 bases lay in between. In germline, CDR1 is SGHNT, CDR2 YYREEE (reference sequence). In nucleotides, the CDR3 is TGTGCCAGCAGCTTGCCAAGTGAGGAGCAGTTCTTC. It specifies CASSLPSEEQFF. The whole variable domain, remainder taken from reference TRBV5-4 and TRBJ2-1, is ETGVTQSPTHLIKTRGQQVTLRCSSQSGHNTVSWYQQALGQGPQFIFQYYREEENGRGNFPPRFSGLQFPNYSSELNVNALELDDSALYLCASSLPSEEQFFGPGTRLTVL.

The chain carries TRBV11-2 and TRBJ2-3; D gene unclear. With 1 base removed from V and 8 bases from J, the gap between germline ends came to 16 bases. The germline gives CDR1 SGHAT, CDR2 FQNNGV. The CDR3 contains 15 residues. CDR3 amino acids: CASSLGLRRATTQYF. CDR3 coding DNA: TGTGCCAGCAGCTTAGGATTAAGACGGGCCACTACGCAGTATTTT.

The CDR3 DNA reads TGTGCCAGCAGCCCGCCGGTCGACGGGACAGGGGCCTTTAAGCAGTACTTC. It specifies CASSPPVDGTGAFKQYF. This chain uses TRBV14 with TRBJ2-7; 10 bases fit TRBD1. CDR3 length: 17 residues. The V segment lost 4 bases and the J segment 8 bases; nucleotides outside the gene matches: 17. Germline values: CDR1 SGHDN, CDR2 FVKESK.

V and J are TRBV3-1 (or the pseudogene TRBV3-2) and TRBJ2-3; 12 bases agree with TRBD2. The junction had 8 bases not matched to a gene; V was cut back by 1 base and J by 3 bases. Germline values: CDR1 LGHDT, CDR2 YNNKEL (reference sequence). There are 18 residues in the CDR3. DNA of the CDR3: TGTGCCAGCAGCCAAGGTGTCCTAGCGGGAGGGAGGACAGATACGCAGTATTTT. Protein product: CASSQGVLAGGRTDTQYF.

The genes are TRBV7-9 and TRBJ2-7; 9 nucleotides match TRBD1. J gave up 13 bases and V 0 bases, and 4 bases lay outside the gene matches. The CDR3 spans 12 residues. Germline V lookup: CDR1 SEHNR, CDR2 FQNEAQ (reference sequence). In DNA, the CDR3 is TGTGCCAGCAGCTTAGCCGGGACAGGGTCTTACTTC. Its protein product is CASSLAGTGSYF.

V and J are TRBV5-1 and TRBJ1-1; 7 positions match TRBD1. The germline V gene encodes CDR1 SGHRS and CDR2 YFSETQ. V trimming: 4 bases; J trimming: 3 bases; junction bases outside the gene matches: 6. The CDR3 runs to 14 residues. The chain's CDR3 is CASSTGDGDTEAFF. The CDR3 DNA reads TGCGCCAGCAGCACAGGGGATGGGGACACTGAAGCTTTCTTT.

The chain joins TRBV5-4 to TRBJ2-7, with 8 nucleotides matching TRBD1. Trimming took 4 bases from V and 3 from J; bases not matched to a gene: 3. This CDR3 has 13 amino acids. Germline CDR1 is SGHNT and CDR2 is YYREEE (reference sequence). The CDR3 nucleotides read TGTGCCAGCAGCCGAGACAGGGGCTACGAGCAGTACTTC. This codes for CASSRDRGYEQYF.